Listed below are T cell receptor beta chains from one sample, sequenced in a study of T cells after posttransplantation cyclophosphamide. Sequencing was performed with immunoSEQ multiplex PCR; in TCRdb, only in-frame clones are kept and a portion is missing. The sample includes 5,400 or so clones, 82% of them seen just once. This specimen was CD4+ T cells sorted from blood, taken roughly 340 days after allogeneic stem cell transplant with posttransplant cyclophosphamide. These receptors were obtained from a male patient aged 45 to 59 who received an allogeneic stem cell transplant from a related donor and was CMV-positive. The T cells may come from the graft donor. CDR3s include the opening cysteine and the closing phenylalanine or tryptophan. Fields, in order: J gene, clone size, D gene, V gene, CDR3 DNA, CDR3 protein. A D gene is named only where the DNA matches it firmly. The size of a clone is reported for some rows only, either as once, few or many, or as a class for expanded clones.

>TRBJ2-1|.|.|TRBV2
TGTGCCAGCAATGATCAGGGCCCTGTGACCAATGAGCAGTTCTTC
CASNDQGPVTNEQFF
>TRBJ2-3|once|.|TRBV7-8
TGTGCCAGCCGCTTAGGGGGGCCCACAGATACGCAGTATTTT
CASRLGGPTDTQYF
>TRBJ1-2|few|TRBD1|TRBV7-9
TGTGCCAGCAGCTTAGGGGGACAGGGCGGCTACACCTTC
CASSLGGQGGYTF
>TRBJ2-7|.|TRBD1|TRBV5-1
TGCGCCAGCAGTCCCCGGGACAGGAGCTCCTACGAGCAGTACTTC
CASSPRDRSSYEQYF
>TRBJ2-5|.|TRBD1|TRBV18
TGTGCCAGCTCCACAGGGGTAGAGACCCAGTACTTC
CASSTGVETQYF
>TRBJ1-3|.|.|TRBV6-5
TGTGCCAGCAGTTACGCCGCGGGGTTCTCTGGAAACACCATATATTTT
CASSYAAGFSGNTIYF
>TRBJ1-1|.|.|TRBV18
TGTGCCAGCTCACCCGATCAGGCCTTGGCTACTGAAGCTTTCTTT
CASSPDQALATEAFF
>TRBJ2-5|.|.|TRBV27
TGTGCCAGCAGTTGGGACACATCAAGAGAGACCCAGTACTTC
CASSWDTSRETQYF
>TRBJ1-3|.|.|TRBV5-1
TGCGCCAGCAGCTTGACTATAACCCAGGGTGGAAACACCATATATTTT
CASSLTITQGGNTIYF
>TRBJ1-1|.|.|TRBV28
TGTGCCAGCTGCGGGGAGTCCAACACTGAAGCTTTCTTT
CASCGESNTEAFF
>TRBJ2-3|.|TRBD2|TRBV5-4
TGTGCCAGCAGCTTTAGCGGGGGGGAGGATACGCAGTATTTT
CASSFSGGEDTQYF
>TRBJ1-4|.|TRBD1|TRBV15
TGTGCCACCAGCGCCCCTGTGGGGACAGGGGAAAAACTGTTTTTT
CATSAPVGTGEKLFF
>TRBJ2-1|.|TRBD1|TRBV5-8
TGTGCCAGCAGCTTGGAAGGACAGGCCTACAATGAGCAGTTCTTC
CASSLEGQAYNEQFF
>TRBJ2-1|.|.|TRBV27
TGTGCCAGCAGTTTATCAGCTCAACTTCCAAAGTTCTTC
CASSLSAQLPKFF
>TRBJ1-5|few|.|TRBV19
TGTGCCAGTAGTATGAGGGTTGGTCAGCCCCAGCATTTT
CASSMRVGQPQHF
>TRBJ2-3|.|.|TRBV7-8
TGTGCCAGCAGTTTAGGGGCCTGGCCCACAGATACGCAGTATTTT
CASSLGAWPTDTQYF
>TRBJ1-1|.|TRBD1|TRBV7-3
TGTGCCAGCAGCCCCAGGGACAGGGGTGACACTGAAGCTTTCTTT
CASSPRDRGDTEAFF
>TRBJ2-3|.|TRBD1|TRBV10-3
TGTGCCATCACCAGAGACGGACAGGGGACAGATACGCAGTATTTT
CAITRDGQGTDTQYF
>TRBJ1-1|.|.|TRBV5-6
TGTGCCAGCAGCTTACGGGGTAGTAGCACTGAAGCTTTCTTT
CASSLRGSSTEAFF
>TRBJ1-1|few|TRBD1|TRBV6-5
TGTGCCACCCAGGGGGCCATGAACACTGAAGCTTTCTTT
CATQGAMNTEAFF
>TRBJ1-5|.|TRBD1|TRBV6-6
TGTGCCAGCACCACACAGGGGTGGGATCAGCCCCAGCATTTT
CASTTQGWDQPQHF
>TRBJ2-7|.|TRBD1|TRBV4-3
TGCGCCAGCAGCCAAGGGACAGGGCGAAGCTCCTACGAGCAGTACTTC
CASSQGTGRSSYEQYF
>TRBJ2-2|.|.|TRBV15
TGTGCCACCAGCAGGCTACAGGGCGCACTGGGTGCCGGGGAGCTGTTTTTT
CATSRLQGALGAGELFF
>TRBJ2-7|.|TRBD2|TRBV7-2
TGTGCCAGCAGCTTCCTCGGCGGGGGGGCCTACGAGCAGTACTTC
CASSFLGGGAYEQYF
>TRBJ1-1|.|.|TRBV7-2
TGTGCCAGCAGCAGGAGGGGGGGTACTGAAGCTTTCTTT
CASSRRGGTEAFF
>TRBJ2-7|few|TRBD2|TRBV9
TGTGCCAGCAGCGTGTCGGGGGGGGCCCTCGAGCAGTACTTC
CASSVSGGALEQYF
>TRBJ1-6|.|.|TRBV7-2
TGTGCCAGCAGCTTAGTGGGAGGCGCGTATAATTCACCCCTCCACTTT
CASSLVGGAYNSPLHF
>TRBJ1-4|.|TRBD1|TRBV7-9
TGTGCCAGCAGCTCACAAGGGGGCGGTGAAAAACTGTTTTTT
CASSSQGGGEKLFF